Described below is a single TCR beta chain sequence and its context. Its target is not known. This entry belongs to a study of blood T cells in healthy people across ages. The use of a sample-barcoded 5' primer and a J-beta primer mix characterized a second PCR of 7 to 11 cycles. TCRdb independently ran MiXCR on the 5' RACE reads; one entry per CDR3 protein. The sample lists 850,000 to 1,000,000 distinct CDR3 sequences; roughly 51% were seen once. Broader study findings: CMV infection status of these donors was not known.

The donors, healthy Caucasians from Russia, were aged 6 to 90. Looked up from germline, CDR1 is ENHRY and CDR2 is SYGVKD. The CDR3 covers 15 residues. The sample consisted of blood. This chain links TRBV10-3 with TRBJ2-5; 12 bases line up with TRBD2. The last part of the DNA fits TRBJ2-7 better; the J call may be wrong. The clonotype comes from a woman aged 55-69 years in good health. As DNA, the CDR3 is TGTGCCATCAGTGAGGGCACTAGCGGGAGGCTCGAGCAGTACTTC. Residues: CAISEGTSGRLEQYF.